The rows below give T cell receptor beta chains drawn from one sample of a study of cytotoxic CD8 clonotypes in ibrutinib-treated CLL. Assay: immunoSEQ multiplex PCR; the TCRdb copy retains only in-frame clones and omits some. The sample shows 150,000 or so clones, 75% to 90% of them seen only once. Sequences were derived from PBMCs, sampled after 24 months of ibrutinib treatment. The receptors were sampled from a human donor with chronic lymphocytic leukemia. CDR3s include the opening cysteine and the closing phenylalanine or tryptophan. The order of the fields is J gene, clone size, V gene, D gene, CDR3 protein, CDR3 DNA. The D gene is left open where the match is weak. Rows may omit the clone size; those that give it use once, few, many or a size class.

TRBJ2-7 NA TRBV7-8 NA CASSFRIGAPTYEQYF TGTGCCAGCAGCTTCAGGATCGGGGCGCCTACCTACGAGCAGTACTTC
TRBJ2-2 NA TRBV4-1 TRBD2 CASSPPPGTSGVRDTGELFF TGCGCCAGCAGCCCCCCTCCCGGGACTAGCGGGGTGAGGGACACCGGGGAGCTGTTTTTT
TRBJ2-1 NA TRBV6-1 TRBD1 CASSESRGTGYYNEQFF TGTGCCAGCAGTGAATCCCGGGGGACAGGGTACTACAATGAGCAGTTCTTC
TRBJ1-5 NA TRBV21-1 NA CASSVLSRGEQPQHF TGTGCCAGCAGCGTACTCTCGAGAGGAGAGCAGCCCCAGCATTTT
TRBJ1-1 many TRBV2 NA CASSYTPGEGTNTEAFF TGTGCCAGCAGTTACACGCCAGGGGAGGGGACGAACACTGAAGCTTTCTTT
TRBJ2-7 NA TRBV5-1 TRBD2 CASSPRTSGGVYEQYF TGCGCCAGCAGCCCTAGGACTAGCGGGGGAGTCTACGAGCAGTACTTC
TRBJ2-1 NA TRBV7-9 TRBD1 CASSFYSDRGEQFF TGTGCCAGCAGCTTCTACTCCGACAGGGGCGAGCAGTTCTTC
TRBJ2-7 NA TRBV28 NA CASLNSLSYEQYF TGTGCCAGCCTAAACAGTCTCTCCTACGAGCAGTACTTC
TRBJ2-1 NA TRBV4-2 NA CASSQVVGRGNNEQFF TGTGCCAGCAGCCAAGTGGTTGGACGCGGCAACAATGAGCAGTTCTTC
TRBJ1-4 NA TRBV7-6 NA CASSLSQYNGRTVGQEKLFF TGTGCCAGCAGCTTAAGTCAATATAACGGGCGGACAGTGGGGCAAGAAAAACTGTTTTTT
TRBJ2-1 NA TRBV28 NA CASSLMYNEQFF TGTGCCAGCAGTTTAATGTACAATGAGCAGTTCTTC
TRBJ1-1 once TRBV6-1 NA CASSQITLGVTEAFF TGTGCCAGCAGCCAAATCACATTGGGGGTCACTGAAGCTTTCTTT
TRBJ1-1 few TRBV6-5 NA CASSPRGAGSEAFF TGTGCCAGCAGTCCCAGGGGCGCGGGGTCTGAAGCTTTCTTT
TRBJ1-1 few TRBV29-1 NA CSGHRENTEAFF TGCAGCGGACACAGGGAAAACACTGAAGCTTTCTTT
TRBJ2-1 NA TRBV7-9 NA CASTPVGGEQFF TGTGCCAGCACCCCAGTTGGGGGTGAGCAGTTCTTC
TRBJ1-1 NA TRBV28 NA CASVSRFTEAFF TGTGCCAGCGTCTCCAGGTTTACTGAAGCTTTCTTT
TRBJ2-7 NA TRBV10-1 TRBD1 CASKKQGSRYEQYF TGCGCCAGCAAAAAACAGGGGTCCCGTTACGAGCAGTACTTC
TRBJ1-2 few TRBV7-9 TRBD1 CASRPRQGAAGYTF TGTGCCAGCAGACCACGACAGGGGGCGGCTGGCTACACCTTC
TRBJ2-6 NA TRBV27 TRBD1 CASSLTGRRSGANVLTF TGTGCCAGCAGTTTGACAGGGAGACGCTCTGGGGCCAACGTCCTGACTTTC
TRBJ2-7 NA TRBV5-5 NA CASRAGSGIVYEQYF TGTGCCAGCAGAGCAGGTTCCGGGATCGTCTACGAGCAGTACTTC
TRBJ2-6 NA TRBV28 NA CASSFRTLSGANVLTF TGTGCCAGCAGTTTTCGGACCCTCTCTGGGGCCAACGTCCTGACTTTC
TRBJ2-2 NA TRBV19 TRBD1 CASSSDRGDTGELFF TGTGCCAGTTCGTCGGACAGGGGAGACACCGGGGAGCTGTTTTTT
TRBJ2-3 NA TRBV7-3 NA CASSLTSLGDTDTQYF TGTGCCAGCAGCTTAACCAGCCTGGGAGACACAGATACGCAGTATTTT
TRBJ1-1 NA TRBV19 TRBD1 CASSAGTVGGSEAFF TGTGCCAGTAGTGCCGGGACAGTAGGCGGGTCTGAAGCTTTCTTT
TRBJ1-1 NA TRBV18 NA CASSGQKNTEAFF TGTGCCAGCTCAGGACAGAAGAACACTGAAGCTTTCTTT
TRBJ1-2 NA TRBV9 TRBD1 CASSAGQAPNIFYGYTF TGTGCCAGCAGCGCTGGACAGGCCCCAAACATTTTCTATGGCTACACCTTC
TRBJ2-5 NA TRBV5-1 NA CASSLGISVFQETQYF TGCGCCAGCAGCTTGGGGATTAGCGTTTTCCAAGAGACCCAGTACTTC
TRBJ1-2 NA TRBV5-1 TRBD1 CASSPGQFFIEGYGYTF TGCGCCAGCAGCCCGGGACAGTTCTTCATTGAGGGCTATGGCTACACCTTC
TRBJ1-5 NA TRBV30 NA CASVASGNDQPQHF TGTGCCTCCGTGGCTTCAGGGAATGATCAGCCCCAGCATTTT
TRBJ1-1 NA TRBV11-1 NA CASSLTPPRIKAFF TGTGCCAGCAGCTTAACCCCGCCCAGAATCAAAGCTTTCTTT
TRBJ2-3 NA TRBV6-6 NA CASSYHLSTDTQYF TGTGCCAGCAGTTACCATCTTAGCACAGATACGCAGTATTTT
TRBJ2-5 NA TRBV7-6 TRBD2 CASSLAPQRGGQETQYF TGTGCCAGCAGCTTAGCGCCCCAGCGGGGGGGTCAAGAGACCCAGTACTTC
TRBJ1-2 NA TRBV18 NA CASSPVGTDSLYTF TGTGCCAGCTCACCGGTCGGGACTGATTCACTCTACACCTTC
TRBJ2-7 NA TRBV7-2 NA CASSSGGSGTLEQYF TGTGCCAGCAGCTCAGGGGGTAGCGGGACCCTCGAGCAGTACTTC
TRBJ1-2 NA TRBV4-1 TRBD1 CASSPVGDRGSYGYTF TGCGCCAGCAGCCCAGTCGGGGACAGGGGAAGTTATGGCTACACCTTC
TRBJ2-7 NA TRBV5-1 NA CASSAGLREQYF TGCGCCAGCAGCGCCGGACTACGGGAGCAGTACTTC
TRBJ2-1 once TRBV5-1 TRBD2 CASGLGAGARLAGGRPFF TGCGCCAGCGGACTAGGTGCGGGGGCGCGTCTAGCGGGAGGGAGGCCGTTCTTC
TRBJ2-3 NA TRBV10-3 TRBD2 CAIRPSPGLAGGVPDTQYF TGTGCCATAAGACCGTCCCCGGGACTAGCGGGAGGGGTCCCAGATACGCAGTATTTT
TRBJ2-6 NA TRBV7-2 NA CASSLDSAGANVLTF TGTGCCAGCAGCTTAGACAGCGCCGGGGCCAACGTCCTGACTTTC
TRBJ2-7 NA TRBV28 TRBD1 CASRPGTVFPYEQYF TGTGCCAGCAGACCGGGGACAGTCTTCCCCTACGAGCAGTACTTC
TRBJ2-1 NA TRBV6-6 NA CASSLRTYNEQFF TGTGCCAGCAGTCTAAGAACCTACAATGAGCAGTTCTTC
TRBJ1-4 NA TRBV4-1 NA CASSQDNGSEEKLFF TGCGCCAGCAGCCAAGATAATGGGAGCGAAGAAAAACTGTTTTTT
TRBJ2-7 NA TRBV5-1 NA CASSLERSNYEQYF TGCGCCAGCAGCTTGGAGCGCAGCAACTACGAGCAGTACTTC
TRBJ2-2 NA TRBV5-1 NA CASSLTVAGELFF TGCGCCAGCAGCTTAACAGTAGCCGGGGAGCTGTTTTTT
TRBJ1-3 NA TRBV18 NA CASSPGRLITSGNTIYF TGTGCCAGCTCACCTGGTCGCCTAATCACCTCTGGAAACACCATATATTTT